The 6 T cell receptor beta chains below all came from one sample that was sequenced in a study of cytomegalovirus exposure and HLA in healthy donors. The PCR employed 60 Vbeta primers together with 13 Jbeta primers. The assay was immunoSEQ multiplex PCR, and TCRdb's table has in-frame clones only and misses some. The table lists tens of thousands of clones, approximately 75% of them singletons. Specimen: PBMCs. The receptors were gathered from a man aged 60-69 years in good health and CMV-seropositive.

The chain joins TRBV7-8 to TRBJ1-3, with D hard to call. From germline, CDR1 is SGHVS and CDR2 FQNEAQ. Trimming pared 3 bases from V and 0 bases from J, leaving 15 bases between. This CDR3 region has 17 residues. CDR3 loop: CASSFPGSRNSGNTIYF. CDR3 nucleotide sequence: TGTGCCAGCAGCTTCCCTGGGAGCAGAAACTCTGGAAACACCATATATTTT.

V and J are TRBV9 and TRBJ2-3; 7 bases map to TRBD2. The trim removed 0 bases at V and 0 bases at J, leaving 4 bases unmatched. This CDR3 is 16 amino acids long. CDR1 is SGDLS and CDR2 is YYNGEE in the germline V gene. The CDR3 loop is CASSVESSGSTDTQYF. The CDR3 coding sequence is TGTGCCAGCAGCGTAGAGAGTAGCGGGAGCACAGATACGCAGTATTTT.

CDR3 sequence reads: CASSSRLAGAYEQYF. The CDR3 coding sequence is TGTGCCAGCAGCTCCAGACTAGCGGGAGCATACGAGCAGTACTTC. The chain links TRBV5-6 to TRBJ2-7, with TRBD2 matching over 12 bases. This CDR3 comprises 15 residues. Unmatched junction bases numbered 5, after V lost 3 bases and J lost 4 bases. Germline assignment: CDR1 SGHDT and CDR2 YYEEEE.

The sample holds one count of this clone. The V and J genes are TRBV5-1 and TRBJ2-5; 7 positions match TRBD1. In germline, CDR1 is SGHRS, CDR2 YFSETQ. Trimming took 0 bases from V and 7 from J; bases not matched to a gene: 3. The CDR3 totals 13 residues. CDR3 sequence: CASSLEGAATQYF. In nucleotides, the CDR3 is TGCGCCAGCAGCTTGGAGGGGGCAGCGACCCAGTACTTC. The full variable domain, rest sourced from reference TRBV5-1 and TRBJ2-5, is KAGVTQTPRYLIKTRGQQVTLSCSPISGHRSVSWYQQTPGQGLQFLFEYFSETQRNKGNFPGRFSGRQFSNSRSEMNVSTLELGDSALYLCASSLEGAATQYFGPGTRLLVL.

V and J are TRBV7-2 and TRBJ2-5; maybe TRBD1 (5 bases). The CDR3 consists of 15 residues. Germline V gene lookup returns CDR1 SGHTA and CDR2 FQGNSA. Trimming removed 1 base at V and 5 bases at J, with 14 bases between. CDR3 protein: CASSLGQGAFETQYF. The DNA for the CDR3 is TGTGCCAGCAGCTTAGGGCAGGGCGCGTTCGAGACCCAGTACTTC.

The rearrangement uses TRBV10-3 and TRBJ1-2, with D tentatively TRBD1 (6 bases). The CDR3 is 16 amino acids. Germline V gene sequence: CDR1 ENHRY, CDR2 SYGVKD. Trimming took off 0 bases at V and 6 bases at J, with 17 bases between the two ends. DNA for the CDR3: TGTGCCATCAGTGAGTCCGCAACCGGGACATTGAATGGCTACACCTTC. Its protein is CAISESATGTLNGYTF.